This TCR beta chain stems from a study of cytomegalovirus exposure and HLA in healthy donors (dated by TCRdb to 2016 to 2017). About the study as a whole: An earlier analysis of roughly 630 of the donors reported 250 to 300 Gb of sequence data and 117 million unique TCR beta sequences from roughly 200 million T cells. An early release that covered some 630 HLA-typed donors contained approximately 300 gigabases of sequencing data and tens of millions of unique TCR sequences. The genetic ancestry cluster associated with self-reported Caucasian donors included about 84% of the roughly 400 genotyped donors. The study aimed to test whether signatures of past pathogen exposure could be identified by cataloging public T cell receptors. The T cell repertoires of 666 subjects were profiled by immunosequencing and related to cytomegalovirus serostatus. A separate validation cohort of roughly 130 different subjects was used in addition to the roughly 670-subject first cohort. The study combined high-throughput TCR immunosequencing, statistical association of individual TCRs with disease status, and machine learning to predict cytomegalovirus infection status. To study patterns of TCR occurrence, a later analysis re-analyzed previously published TCR beta repertoires from around 700 donors and added high-resolution HLA genotyping. The later analysis used no new phenotypic data to find candidate immune exposures, relying instead on TCR beta sequences and their occurrence across donors. In an earlier analysis of roughly 540 of the donors, high-throughput TCR beta sequencing was used to judge whether each TCR beta V gene segment behaved as functional or pseudogenic. Donor age, sex, ethnicity and CMV serostatus were collected together with the repertoire data. A later genetic analysis used genome-wide SNP genotypes for about 65% of the 666 donors, treating that subset as a discovery cohort. Every repertoire in the discovery cohort had been generated on one and the same sequencing platform. HLA typing included class I and class II loci at four-digit resolution. The number of donors typed differed by locus, with 629-630 for A, B, C, DRB1 and DQB1, around 560 for DQA1, 606 for DPA1, and around 430 for DPB1. Roughly five DR-DQ haplotypes were handled as single units for association and clustering, since linkage in the cohort was strong. Across some 400 genotyped donors of the cohort, an average of roughly 230,000 unique TCR beta nucleotide sequences per donor were sequenced, and roughly 18% of those sequences were non-productive. Study-level results and caveats: In this cohort, only TCR beta chains were sequenced, and detectable features were limited by the absence of alpha or paired-chain data. In a later analysis, the rate of TCR association differed among HLA loci, with DRB1 alleles having the most associated TCRs and HLA-C alleles having the fewest. Several of the top co-occurrence clusters appeared to be linked to parvovirus B19, influenza, CMV and Epstein-Barr virus, according to a later analysis. Correlated functional status among segregating V segments might reflect linkage disequilibrium, but an unknown experimental factor could not be ruled out. For the cohort, immune exposure information was limited to CMV serostatus. Compared with the approximately 670-donor mean, donors in an Asian-associated ancestry cluster had fewer N-insertions in productive TCRs, according to a later genetic analysis. Roughly uniform sequencing depth across donors was assumed in presence/absence analyses, although this assumption may not hold. In a later analysis, HLA-associated TCR beta chains were found to be more clonally expanded and to have lower generation probabilities than equally common non-associated chains. In both the original and validation cohorts, the classifier was reported to diagnose cytomegalovirus status with high specificity and sensitivity. The study listed 150 to 200 TCR beta chains as associated with cytomegalovirus. A group of highly shared sequence variants was considered likely to be a technical artifact of the sequencing pipeline. Assigning TCR associations to individual alleles was difficult when HLA alleles, especially DR and DQ, strongly co-occurred. A further reported finding was that TCR beta sequences accurately predicted the HLA-A and HLA-B alleles for most subjects in the first cohort. About 17 rarely observed V segments, including chromosome 9 orphons, were excluded from the earlier analysis of almost 600 of the donors because counts were too low. Because the 87-base-pair reads could not distinguish some IMGT-functional V segments, including TRBV6-2 and TRBV6-3, those segments were excluded. A later analysis found that most CMV-associated TCR beta chains appeared HLA-restricted, with HLA associations seemingly driven largely by CMV exposure. While some public TCRs were present in many individuals, most TCR sequences turned up only very rarely across donors. In an earlier analysis of under 600 of the donors, most TCR beta V segments were observed in productive rearrangements about 90% or about 30% of the time, broadly matching IMGT annotations. It was suggested by the authors that the approach could potentially be generalized to other disease states and immunological phenotypes. Because HLA typing was missing for some donors at each locus, association tests included only the typed subset. Three of the identified cytomegalovirus-associated TCR beta chains were confirmed in vitro to be specific for cytomegalovirus antigens. At a false discovery rate of 0.05, a later analysis linked some 17,000 TCR beta sequences to specific HLA alleles. An association between a missense DCLRE1C variant and V-gene and J-gene trimming of TCR beta chains was found in a later genetic analysis and replicated in an independent cohort.

The cohort comprised 710 or so healthy bone marrow donors. All cohort members were sampled while nominally healthy, although unrecorded immune exposures were likely present. The donor tested CMV seropositive, placing the donor among the roughly 300 seropositive members of the cohort. A peripheral blood sample was collected from each donor, and TCR beta sequencing was performed on peripheral blood mononuclear cells. The Qiagen DNeasy Blood Extraction Kit was used to extract genomic DNA from the blood cell samples. The library was built by means of the immunoSEQ multiplex PCR assay. For the multiplex PCR, a mixture combining 60 forward primers for TCR Vbeta segments and 13 reverse primers for TCR Jbeta segments was used. Amplification of the CDR3 region of rearranged TCR beta genes was performed with a multiplex PCR assay on genomic DNA. Amplified TCR beta libraries were sequenced as 87-base-pair reads on the Illumina HiSeq System. In the authors' own workflow: A later analysis tallied roughly 78 million unique TCR beta chains across the 700 or so repertoires, and around 10 million of those chains were shared by two or more donors. To remove PCR and sequencing errors, raw reads were error-corrected and collapsed into unique sequences using a nearest-neighbor algorithm that merged closely related sequences. Alignment of CDR3 sequences to IMGT reference sequences was used to assign V, D and J gene segments. For a sequence to be retained, a match of at least six nucleotides to both a V gene segment and a J gene segment was required. Rearrangements were classified as productive when the CDR3 lacked stop codons and remained in frame with V and J, and all other rearrangements were classified as non-productive. Following IMGT convention, CDR3 was defined as the stretch from the second conserved V-encoded cysteine up to the conserved J-encoded phenylalanine. Sequences without an unambiguous match to a single V gene segment were excluded from the earlier analysis of approximately 600 of the donors. An earlier analysis of a few hundred of the donors called V segments functional above 56.7% productive rearrangements and segregating when the between-donor standard deviation exceeded 5%. A statistical classification framework was built to diagnose cytomegalovirus status from the catalog of TCR beta chain sequences. In a later analysis, V and J genes were assigned by comparing TCR nucleotide sequences against IMGT/GENE-DB human TR gene sequences. A later analysis assigned CDR3 sequences and most-parsimonious VDJ recombination scenarios with the TCRdist pipeline. In a later analysis, every TCR beta chain was defined by the combination of its CDR3 amino acid sequence and its V-gene family, and reads without a unique V-gene family were dropped. A later analysis removed roughly 590 highly shared, low-generation-probability nucleotide sequences to deal with suspected cross-contamination and a sequencing artifact. In a later analysis, a clonal expansion index for each public chain was calculated from normalized within-repertoire ranks of inferred template counts. A later analysis computed generation probabilities with a VDJ recombination model fitted to out-of-frame rearrangements, and checked the results against IGoR. In a later analysis, TCR-TCR, TCR-HLA and TCR-CMV co-occurrence was scored with hypergeometric tests, and a repertoire-size bias correction was applied to TCR pairs. False discovery rates were estimated in a later analysis by permuting HLA or CMV assignments 20 times. In a later analysis, co-occurring TCRs were grouped using DBSCAN, and TCRdist sequence similarity was added for clustering within HLA-allele-positive subsets. For co-occurrence clustering, repertoires with fewer than 30,000 or more than 120,000 public chains were excluded, along with roughly 5 repertoires with anomalous nucleotide sharing. TCRdb limited this immuneACCESS table to in-frame rearrangements with V and J called. A share of clones is missing; checked studies link under half to unresolved V genes, and the rest is unexplained. V and J calls and clone size come straight from that table; D and trimming were deduced from the DNA. The sample yields over 130,000 clones; about 80% were counted once. The top ten constitute around 1.5% of the sample.

V is cut by 6 bases and J by 2 bases, and the space between the germline ends is 11 bases. CDR1 is given as MNHEY and CDR2 as SMNVEV, both from the germline V gene (reference sequence). From cysteine to phenylalanine, the CDR3 is 13 amino acids long. Just CDR3 DNA is preserved here, 39 bases in frame from base 1. In regard to this clone: It has no known antigen specificity. Qualities for individual bases were not recorded, and no much larger clone is one base off.

The sequence was collected from a man younger than 40 in good health and CMV-seropositive. The sample comprised PBMCs. This sequence uses TRBV27 and TRBJ2-7, and possibly TRBD2, on 6 matching bases. The DNA sequence follows: TGTGCCAGCAGCGCGGGGCGAACCTACGAGCAGTACTTC. Translation gives CASSAGRTYEQYF.